The 9 T cell receptor beta chains below come from one sample, sequenced in a study of blood T cell repertoires in COVID-19. Method: immunoSEQ multiplex PCR; TCRdb's copy keeps in-frame clones and lacks some. The sample has 50,000 or so clones; over 80% are singletons. The sequenced sample consisted of peripheral blood. Receptors were obtained from a man aged 70-80 years with acute or convalescent COVID-19.

Here the CDR3 reads CASSLGQANTGELFF. The CDR3 region has the DNA TGTGCCAGCAGCTTGGGACAGGCGAACACCGGGGAGCTGTTTTTT. The chain uses TRBV7-9 and TRBJ2-2; TRBD1 matches at 8 bases. The CDR3 consists of 15 residues. Germline CDR1 SEHNR, CDR2 FQNEAQ (reference sequence). With 3 bases clipped from V and 0 bases from J, the junction kept 0 bases outside the gene matches.

The chain uses TRBV6-1 and TRBJ1-3; 7 positions match TRBD1. The CDR3 is 15 residues long. Germline CDR1 is MNHNS and CDR2 is SASEGT. V lost 3 bases to trimming and J lost 1 base; unmatched junction nucleotides: 3. DNA of the CDR3: TGTGCCAGCAGTGATAAGGGACAGTCTGGAAACACCATATATTTT. Translation gives CASSDKGQSGNTIYF.

The rearrangement joins TRBV7-2 to TRBJ2-1, with TRBD2 identical over 13 bases. Looked up from germline, CDR1 is SGHTA and CDR2 is FQGNSA. The V segment lost 6 bases and the J segment 10 bases; nucleotides outside the gene matches: 6. The CDR3 consists of 14 residues. CDR3 loop: CASRLAGGVREQFF. In DNA form, the CDR3 reads TGTGCCAGCAGACTAGCGGGAGGGGTCCGGGAGCAGTTCTTC.

The V gene is TRBV30, the J gene TRBJ2-7; 8 nucleotides agree with TRBD2. V lost 1 base, J lost 3 bases, and 11 bases stayed unmatched. The CDR3 has 16 residues. CDR1 and CDR2 from the germline V gene are GTSNPN and SVGIG (reference sequence). The CDR3 DNA follows: TGTGCCTGGAGTGCCGGAGTTAGCGGGGCCCACTACGAGCAGTACTTC. Residues: CAWSAGVSGAHYEQYF.

The chain couples TRBV6-5 to TRBJ1-1; TRBD1 matches 7 bases. J gave up 1 base and V 6 bases, and 5 bases lay outside the gene matches. The CDR3 loop spans 14 amino acids. CDR1 is MNHEY, CDR2 SVGAGI, per germline. Written as DNA, the CDR3 is TGTGCCAGCAGCAGGGGACAGCAGAACACTGAAGCTTTCTTT. It codes for CASSRGQQNTEAFF.

For the CDR3, the DNA is TGTGCCAGCAGCCCCTGGACAGGGGAACAGCCCCAGCATTTT. It specifies CASSPWTGEQPQHF. The V gene is TRBV7-9, the J gene TRBJ1-5, with 9 nucleotides matching TRBD1. CDR1 is SEHNR, CDR2 FQNEAQ, per germline (reference sequence). This CDR3 has 14 amino acids. The V segment lost 5 bases and the J segment 7 bases; nucleotides outside the gene matches: 6. Complete variable domain (other parts from reference TRBV7-9 and TRBJ1-5): DTGVSQNPRHKITKRGQNVTFRCDPISEHNRLYWYRQTLGQGPEFLTYFQNEAQLEKSRLLSDRFSAERPKGSFSTLEIQRTEQGDSAMYLCASSPWTGEQPQHFGDGTRLSIL.

V usage is TRBV7-2 and J usage is TRBJ2-1; 8 positions match TRBD1. Germline CDR1 is SGHTA and CDR2 is FQGNSA. The CDR3 sequence is 13 residues long. V lost 2 bases to trimming and J lost 6 bases; unmatched junction nucleotides: 0. The CDR3 here is CASSLTGGNEQFF. The DNA for the CDR3 is TGTGCCAGCAGCTTAACAGGGGGCAATGAGCAGTTCTTC.

The rearrangement links TRBV4-2 to TRBJ2-5; TRBD2 matches 13 bases. V lost 6 bases, J lost 3 bases, and 4 bases stayed unmatched. The CDR3 covers 15 residues. Germline values: CDR1 LGHNA, CDR2 YNFKEQ. CDR3 residues: CASSPGTSGEETQYF. The CDR3 coding sequence is TGTGCCAGCAGTCCCGGGACTAGCGGGGAAGAGACCCAGTACTTC.

The V and J genes are TRBV28 and TRBJ1-6, with 10 bases aligning to TRBD1. Germline loops: CDR1 MDHEN, CDR2 SYDVKM. V shed 5 bases and J 9 bases; nucleotides not matched to a gene: 7. CDR3 length: 15 residues. The CDR3 nucleotides are TGTGCCAGCAGTGACTGGACAGGGGGTATTTCACCCCTCCACTTT. This codes for CASSDWTGGISPLHF.